This T cell receptor (beta chain) was retrieved from a study of CD8 T cells in Susac syndrome. With random hexamers, reverse transcription was performed on about 0.5 to 1 ug of RNA. TCRdb reprocessed the immunoSEQ multiplex PCR reads via MiXCR and lists one record per CDR3 protein. The sample has 150,000 to 200,000 distinct CDR3 sequences, about 91% seen once. The CDR3 spans 16 residues. Germline values: CDR1 LGHNA, CDR2 YNFKEQ. Trimming took 0 bases from V and 0 from J; bases not matched to a gene: 1. The origin of this receptor is a human donor with Susac syndrome. The chain recombines TRBV4-2 with TRBJ1-3, with TRBD1 matching 8 bases. The sample consisted of CD4+ T cells from PBMCs. The CDR3 nucleotides read TGTGCCAGCAGCCAAGATCAGGGGGCCTCTGGAAACACCATATATTTT. This codes for CASSQDQGASGNTIYF.